These 9 T cell receptor beta chains were all obtained from the same sample, sequenced in a study of Ad26.COV2.S vaccination and SARS-CoV-2 variants. This sample's treatment: approximately 18 received Ad26.COV2.S at low or high dose, single or two shots; five or six received placebo; per-sample allocation not given. The study sampled participants on day 63 after the first vaccine or placebo injection. Assay used: immunoSEQ multiplex PCR; TCRdb lists only in-frame clones, some missing. This sample has around 370,000 clones, with roughly 84% found just once. The sequenced sample was peripheral blood, obtained in a trial of Ad26.COV2.S vaccine versus placebo. The source of these receptors is a person between 18 and 65 years old who received the Ad26.COV2.S COVID-19 vaccine or a placebo.

Written as DNA, the CDR3 is TGTGCCAGCAGCGTAGGTAGTCGGGGACTCACTGAAGCTTTCTTT. This codes for CASSVGSRGLTEAFF. J is TRBJ1-1 and V is TRBV9, with D perhaps matching TRBD1 (5 bases). Trimming left V 0 bases short and J 4 bases short, with 13 bases between. This CDR3 region has 15 residues. Germline V lookup: CDR1 SGDLS, CDR2 YYNGEE.

The genes are TRBV28 and TRBJ2-7, with 7 positions matching TRBD2. Germline CDR1 reads MDHEN; CDR2 reads SYDVKM. V shed 4 bases and J 2 bases; nucleotides not matched to a gene: 11. This CDR3 is 16 amino acids long. CDR3 region: CASSSRNGLVPYEQYF. The CDR3 region has the DNA TGTGCCAGCAGTTCCCGTAATGGACTAGTCCCCTACGAGCAGTACTTC.

This rearrangement joins TRBV28 to TRBJ1-5, with D hard to call. The CDR3 covers 16 residues. V shed 1 base and J shed 0 bases, with 10 bases lying between them. Germline CDR1 and CDR2: MDHEN and SYDVKM. CDR3 residues: CASSLLRRLSNQPQHF. The CDR3 region has the DNA TGTGCCAGCAGTTTATTGAGGAGACTTAGCAATCAGCCCCAGCATTTT.

J is TRBJ1-2 and V is TRBV15; 9 bases map to TRBD1. Germline CDR1 reads LNHNV; CDR2 reads YYDKDF (reference sequence). Trimming at V came to 1 base and at J to 7 bases, leaving 10 bases not matched to a gene. The CDR3 spans 16 residues. Here the CDR3 reads CATSRGRDRGRGGYTF. CDR3 nucleotides: TGTGCCACCAGCAGAGGTCGAGACAGGGGGAGGGGTGGCTACACCTTC.

This chain links TRBV5-1 with TRBJ2-7, with TRBD1 as a possible D gene (5 bases). The CDR3 has 13 residues. The germline V gene encodes CDR1 SGHRS and CDR2 YFSETQ. V was pared by 5 bases and J by 1 base, with 10 bases between. The CDR3 reads CASRLTDSYEQYF. For the CDR3, the DNA is TGCGCCAGCAGGCTGACAGATTCCTACGAGCAGTACTTC.

A few counts support this clone. The rearrangement uses TRBV5-4 and TRBJ2-3, with 8 bases identical to TRBD2. Germline V lookup: CDR1 SGHNT, CDR2 YYREEE (reference sequence). The CDR3 loop spans 16 amino acids. Germline trimming cut 0 bases from V and 4 bases from J; bases unmatched to any gene: 7. CDR3 nucleotides: TGTGCCAGCAGCTTGGACGGGAGGGCCACGTCAGATACGCAGTATTTT. This sequence encodes CASSLDGRATSDTQYF.

The rearrangement joins TRBV21-1 to TRBJ1-4. TRBV21-1 is listed as a pseudogene. The CDR3 runs 17 residues. The CDR3 reads CASSKAQAGTVNEKLFF. CDR3 bases: TGTGCCAGCAGCAAAGCGCAGGCCGGGACGGTAAATGAAAAACTGTTTTTT.

This clone was found once. The chain employs TRBV18 and TRBJ2-7; 10 bases fit TRBD1. The V gene's germline CDR1 is KGHSH and CDR2 LQKENI. The junction had 9 bases not matched to a gene; V was cut back by 5 bases and J by 8 bases. The CDR3 is made up of 14 amino acids. CDR3 amino acids: CASSGQGEKFKQYF. CDR3 nucleotide sequence: TGTGCCAGCTCAGGACAGGGGGAGAAGTTCAAGCAGTACTTC.

The gene calls are TRBV7-9 and TRBJ2-7; 9 bases are a match to TRBD2. V trimming: 1 base; J trimming: 6 bases; junction bases outside the gene matches: 7. Germline assignment: CDR1 SEHNR and CDR2 FQNEAQ (reference sequence). This CDR3 is 15 amino acids long. CDR3 region: CASSLGAGGPLEQYF. CDR3 nucleotide sequence: TGTGCCAGCAGCTTAGGAGCGGGGGGCCCGCTCGAGCAGTACTTC.